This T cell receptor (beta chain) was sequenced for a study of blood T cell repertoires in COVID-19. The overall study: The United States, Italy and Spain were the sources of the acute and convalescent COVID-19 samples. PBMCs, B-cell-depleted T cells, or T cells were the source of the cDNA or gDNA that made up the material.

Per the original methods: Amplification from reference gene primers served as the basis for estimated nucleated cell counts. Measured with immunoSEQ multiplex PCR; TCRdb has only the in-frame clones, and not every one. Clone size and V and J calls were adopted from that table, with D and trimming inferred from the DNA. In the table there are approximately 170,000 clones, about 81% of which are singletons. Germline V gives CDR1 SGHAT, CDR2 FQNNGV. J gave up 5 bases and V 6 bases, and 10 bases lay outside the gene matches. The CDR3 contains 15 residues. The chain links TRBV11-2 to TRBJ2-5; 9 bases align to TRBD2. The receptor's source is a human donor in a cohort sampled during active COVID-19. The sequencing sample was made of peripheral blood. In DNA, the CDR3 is TGTGCCAGCAGTCGGGTTACTAGCGGGCGGGAGACCCAGTACTTC. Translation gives CASSRVTSGRETQYF.